The sequence of this T cell receptor beta chain was determined in a study of type 1 regulatory T cells. At the level of the study: T-allo10 is a Tr1-enriched, alloantigen-specific CD4 T cell product made in vitro.

About this clonotype itself: Its antigen remains unidentified.

Findings and limits, study-wide: Compared with non-type 1 regulatory T cells, type 1 regulatory T cells showed a more restricted TCR repertoire.

Trimming shortened V by 5 bases and J by 8 bases, and 10 bases separated the two germline ends. CDR3 length: 12 amino acids. TCRdb called the reads again in MiXCR, with one record for every CDR3 protein. The sample has roughly 65,000 distinct CDR3 sequences; roughly half are singletons. Sequencing was performed on cultured non-Tr1 T cells, either the whole culture or a sorted T cell fraction (not recorded which). V and J are TRBV12-3 or TRBV12-4 and TRBJ2-1; D may be TRBD1 (6 bases). The TCR sequence derives from a human donor in good health. CDR3 sequence reads: CASSDQGYEQFF. CDR3 coding DNA: TGTGCCAGCAGTGACCAGGGGTATGAGCAGTTCTTC.